These 18 T cell receptor beta chains share one sample of origin, sequenced in a study of chronic HIV infection and antiretroviral therapy. MiXCR was run by TCRdb on the 5' RACE reads, yielding one entry per CDR3 protein. In the table there are about 31,000 distinct CDR3 sequences, 8% to 10% of which are singletons. Sequencing input: peripheral blood. The receptors shown here come from an adult who had HIV and had not received antiretroviral therapy, or was an uninfected healthy control (not recorded which).

This clonotype was detected many times. J is TRBJ1-2 and V is TRBV27, with unresolved D. Germline V gene data show CDR1 as MNHEY and CDR2 as SMNVEV (reference sequence). Trimming shortened V by 4 bases and J by 1 base, and 10 bases separated the two germline ends. There are 14 residues in the CDR3. The chain's CDR3 is CASSSATVNYGYTF. The CDR3 coding sequence is TGTGCCAGCAGTTCCGCGACTGTTAACTATGGCTACACCTTC.

This clonotype was observed at least ten times. This chain joins TRBV5-6 and TRBJ2-5; 11 nucleotides agree with TRBD1. This CDR3 has 13 amino acids. V trimming: 4 bases; J trimming: 6 bases; junction bases outside the gene matches: 2. Germline V CDR1 and CDR2: SGHDT, YYEEEE. The CDR3, as DNA: TGTGCCAGCAGCGGGACAGGGGGGAAGACCCAGTACTTC. It specifies CASSGTGGKTQYF.

The V gene is TRBV11-2, the J gene TRBJ2-3; 10 positions match TRBD2. The CDR3 is made up of 16 amino acids. The V gene's germline CDR1 is SGHAT and CDR2 FQNNGV. V was clipped by 5 bases and J by 4 bases; unmatched bases: 9. This CDR3 reads CASSPPALAGADTQYF. CDR3 DNA sequence: TGTGCCAGCAGCCCACCCGCCCTAGCGGGAGCAGATACGCAGTATTTT.

Details on this clonotype: Possible read error: a much larger clone is one base away. The genes are TRBV9 and TRBJ1-5, with D tentatively TRBD1 (5 bases). Germline CDR1 reads SGDLS; CDR2 reads YYNGEE. This CDR3 is built from 13 residues. The CDR3 nucleotides are TGTGCCAGCAGTCGTGGGGGGTTTCAGCCCCAGAATTTT. Encoded protein: CASSRGGFQPQNF.

This clonotype was seen only once. J is TRBJ2-3 and V is TRBV14; TRBD2 matches at 11 bases. V lost 3 bases, J lost 2 bases, and 10 bases stayed unmatched. This CDR3 region has 18 residues. CDR1 and CDR2 (germline): SGHDN, FVKESK. CDR3 bases: TGTGCCAGCAGCCATTCCTGGTCTAGCGGGGGGTTCACAGATACGCAGTATTTT. Protein product: CASSHSWSSGGFTDTQYF.

This clonotype was detected ten times or more. This rearrangement joins TRBV29-1 to TRBJ1-2, with 8 bases lining up with TRBD1. Trimming took 5 bases from V and 4 from J; bases not matched to a gene: 12. Per germline, CDR1 SQVTM and CDR2 ANQGSEA. There are 15 residues in the CDR3. The CDR3 bases are TGCAGCGTTCACGACAGGGGAGAAGGGGCCTATGGCTACACCTTC. Protein sequence: CSVHDRGEGAYGYTF.

This clonotype was seen only a few times. The chain is built from TRBV7-2 and TRBJ2-7, with D perhaps TRBD1 or TRBD2 (6 bases each). The CDR3 spans 14 residues. The germline CDR1 and CDR2 sequences are SGHTA and FQGNSA. V was trimmed by 2 bases and J by 2 bases, leaving 10 bases between them. Written as DNA, the CDR3 is TGTGCCAGCAGCTTACGGGGGCGTACCTACGAGCAGTACTTC. It is translated as CASSLRGRTYEQYF. The complete variable domain, with remaining parts taken from reference TRBV7-2 and TRBJ2-7, reads GAGVSQSPSNKVTEKGKDVELRCDPISGHTALYWYRQSLGQGLEFLIYFQGNSAPDKSGLPSDRFSAERTGGSVSTLTIQRTQQEDSAVYLCASSLRGRTYEQYFGPGTRLTVT.

This clonotype was observed many times. The rearrangement links TRBV7-2 to TRBJ2-3, with unresolved D. With 5 bases removed from V and 1 base from J, the gap between germline ends came to 19 bases. The CDR3 loop spans 17 amino acids. Germline V gives CDR1 SGHTA, CDR2 FQGNSA. For the CDR3, the DNA is TGTGCCAGCAGCACACGGCCGGCCCCGGGCGGCACAGATACGCAGTATTTT. It translates to CASSTRPAPGGTDTQYF.

The sample holds a few counts of this clonotype. The V call is TRBV4-3, the J call TRBJ2-3, with unresolved D. V was pared by 3 bases and J by 1 base, with 14 bases between. The CDR3 contains 16 residues. Germline values: CDR1 LGHNA, CDR2 YSLEER. This CDR3 reads CASSHGVGIGTDTQYF. The CDR3 DNA reads TGCGCCAGCAGCCATGGCGTCGGAATAGGCACAGATACGCAGTATTTT.

There are many counts of this clonotype. The CDR3 DNA reads as TGCAGCGTTGAAGATCGTACAGGGGCTGGAAACACCATATATTTT. It specifies CSVEDRTGAGNTIYF. The chain has TRBV29-1 and TRBJ1-3; 7 bases are shared with TRBD1. Germline V gene data show CDR1 as SQVTM and CDR2 as ANQGSEA. This CDR3 region has 15 residues. J gave up 2 bases and V 0 bases, and 4 bases lay outside the gene matches.

This clonotype was seen many times. CDR3 in amino acids: CASSGQENHQPQHF. The CDR3 coding sequence is TGTGCCAGCAGTGGACAAGAGAACCATCAGCCCCAGCATTTT. The chain links TRBV27 to TRBJ1-5; perhaps TRBD1 as D (5 bases). The CDR3 is made up of 14 amino acids. Trimming stripped 5 bases from V and 5 bases from J, with 13 bases between. From germline, CDR1 is MNHEY and CDR2 SMNVEV (reference sequence).

This clonotype was seen a handful of times. V is TRBV29-1 and J is TRBJ1-1; D is perhaps TRBD1 (6 bases). CDR3 length equals 13 residues. Germline values: CDR1 SQVTM, CDR2 ANQGSEA. The CDR3: CSLQGSMNTEAFF. The CDR3 region has the DNA TGCAGTTTACAGGGTTCAATGAACACTGAAGCTTTCTTT.

This clonotype was recorded only once. This chain connects TRBV3-1 to TRBJ2-7; 7 nucleotides align to TRBD1. Germline loops: CDR1 LGHDT, CDR2 YNNKEL (reference sequence). This CDR3 contains 15 residues. With V trimmed by 1 base and J by 1 base, 4 bases remained unmatched. For the CDR3, the DNA is TGTGCCAGCAGCCAAGGAGGGGGCCTGTCCTACGAGCAGTACTTC. Amino acid sequence: CASSQGGGLSYEQYF.

At least ten counts were recorded for this clonotype. The chain carries TRBV29-1 and TRBJ2-7, with 7 bases lining up with TRBD1. This CDR3 has 14 residues. Germline V gene lookup returns CDR1 SQVTM and CDR2 ANQGSEA. V lost 5 bases and J lost 0; bases outside the gene matches: 7. The CDR3 region is CSVRGQPFSYEQYF. CDR3 DNA: TGCAGCGTTCGGGGACAGCCATTCTCCTACGAGCAGTACTTC.

This clonotype was seen a few times. V usage is TRBV24-1 and J usage is TRBJ1-3; D may be TRBD1 (6 bases). The CDR3 extends over 16 amino acids. CDR1 KGHDR and CDR2 SFDVKD come from the germline V gene. Deletions cut 0 bases from V and 0 bases from J, with 8 bases between. Here the CDR3 reads CATSDLGGSSGNTIYF. The DNA for the CDR3 is TGTGCCACCAGTGATTTGGGGGGCAGCTCTGGAAACACCATATATTTT.

This sequence joins TRBV12-3 or TRBV12-4 and TRBJ2-7, with D tentatively TRBD2 (5 bases). V gave up 6 bases and J gave up 0 bases, with 15 bases separating them. CDR3 length: 15 residues. CDR3 sequence (DNA): TGTGCCAGCAGGATCCGGACGGGGAGCTCCTACGAGCAGTACTTC. Encoded protein: CASRIRTGSSYEQYF.

In this sample, this clonotype turned up many times. The genes are TRBV2 and TRBJ2-1, with a possible D match to TRBD1 (6 bases). CDR1 SNHLY and CDR2 FYNNEI come from the germline V gene. Trimming took off 5 bases at V and 7 bases at J, with 18 bases between the two ends. CDR3 length equals 15 residues. CDR3 bases: TGTGCCAGCAGTCCGGACAGTGGAATCAAAAATGAGCAGTTCTTC. Translated: CASSPDSGIKNEQFF.

This clonotype was observed a handful of times. The J gene is TRBJ1-1, the V gene TRBV20-1; D unclear. The CDR3 has 12 amino acids. Trimming left V 3 bases short and J 1 base short, with 6 bases between. Per germline, CDR1 DFQATT and CDR2 SNEGSKA (reference sequence). This CDR3 is CSASLGNTEAFF. For the CDR3, the DNA is TGCAGTGCTAGCCTGGGGAACACTGAAGCTTTCTTT.